This entry lists 9 T cell receptor beta chains sequenced from one sample in a study of T cell responses to AZD1222 COVID-19 vaccine. Sequencing used immunoSEQ multiplex PCR; TCRdb keeps in-frame clones, though not all of them. This sample has some 130,000 clones, with 86% found just once. The specimen comprised peripheral blood, sampled on day 0 of AZD1222 vaccination. The receptors come from an adult in good health.

The chain links TRBV9 to TRBJ2-1, with TRBD2 identical over 15 bases. The CDR3 is 19 amino acids. Germline CDR1 SGDLS, CDR2 YYNGEE. V trimming: 0 bases; J trimming: 2 bases; junction bases outside the gene matches: 6. CDR3 sequence (DNA): TGTGCCAGCAGCGTAGCCCCCGGGACTAGCGGGGGGACCTACAATGAGCAGTTCTTC. It codes for CASSVAPGTSGGTYNEQFF. Supplemented by reference TRBV9 and TRBJ2-1, the full variable domain reads DSGVTQTPKHLITATGQRVTLRCSPRSGDLSVYWYQQSLDQGLQFLIQYYNGEERAKGNILERFSAQQFPDLHSELNLSSLELGDSALYFCASSVAPGTSGGTYNEQFFGPGTRLTVL.

The V gene is TRBV6-5, the J gene TRBJ1-2, with no clear D. Germline-derived CDR1 and CDR2 are MNHEY and SVGAGI. The CDR3 is made up of 15 amino acids. The CDR3 bases are TGTGCTCTCGAGAAGCTGGCCGGGATGGCCAATGGCTACACCTTC. Protein sequence: CALEKLAGMANGYTF.

This clone was seen only once. The junction and the germline gene differ at one end; a read error may be behind it. The V gene is TRBV15, the J gene TRBJ1-4; 9 nucleotides align to TRBD1. This CDR3 has 16 amino acids. Germline CDR1 is LNHNV and CDR2 is YYDKDF (reference sequence). The DNA for the CDR3 is TGTGCCACCGGCAGGGACAGGGATCAAGATAGTGAAAAACTGTTTTTT. It codes for CATGRDRDQDSEKLFF.

This chain uses TRBV5-4 with TRBJ2-3; D remains ambiguous. The ends were cut back, 3 bases at V and 0 bases at J, with 14 bases in the middle. Germline V gives CDR1 SGHNT, CDR2 YYREEE (reference sequence). The CDR3 extends over 16 amino acids. This CDR3 reads CASSSGRTASTDTQYF. In nucleotides, the CDR3 is TGTGCCAGCAGCTCCGGACGGACCGCTAGCACAGATACGCAGTATTTT.

CDR3 coding DNA: TGTGCCATCAGTGAGGGACAGGTTGGGGGAGAAAAACTGTTTTTT. This sequence encodes CAISEGQVGGEKLFF. This chain links TRBV10-3 with TRBJ1-4; TRBD1 matches at 7 bases. In germline, CDR1 is ENHRY, CDR2 SYGVKD. With 2 bases clipped from V and 8 bases from J, the junction kept 8 bases outside the gene matches. This CDR3 comprises 15 residues.

The chain has TRBV7-2 and TRBJ1-4; possible D gene TRBD1, 5 bases. The germline V and J ends were trimmed by 5 bases and 14 bases, with 15 bases remaining between them. Germline CDR1 and CDR2: SGHTA and FQGNSA. The CDR3 is 12 residues long. The CDR3 nucleotides are TGTGCCAGCAGCCTGGAAGACAGACTCCTGTTTTTT. Translation gives CASSLEDRLLFF.

This chain joins TRBV5-1 and TRBJ1-6; D might be TRBD1 (5 bases). The V gene lost 4 bases and the J gene lost 6 bases, with 14 bases spanning the gap. CDR3 size: 15 residues. Germline lookup yields CDR1 SGHRS and CDR2 YFSETQ. This chain's CDR3 is CASSSSGGGNSPLHF. CDR3 nucleotide sequence: TGCGCCAGCAGCAGCTCGGGGGGAGGTAATTCACCCCTCCACTTT.

The V call is TRBV11-2, the J call TRBJ2-3, with 7 positions matching TRBD2. Germline loops: CDR1 SGHAT, CDR2 FQNNGV. V shed 8 bases, J shed 1 base, and the junction held 9 bases outside the gene matches. CDR3 size: 15 residues. The CDR3 sequence is CASLPRGERTDTQYF. The CDR3 DNA reads TGTGCCAGCCTACCTCGGGGGGAGCGCACAGATACGCAGTATTTT.

The chain has TRBV6-5 and TRBJ1-5; D unclear. Germline loops: CDR1 MNHEY, CDR2 SVGAGI. The CDR3 sequence is 13 residues long. Trimming took off 2 bases at V and 4 bases at J, with 6 bases between the two ends. The CDR3 region has the DNA TGTGCCAGCAGTTACCGGGAGAATCAGCCCCAGCATTTT. Its protein product is CASSYRENQPQHF.